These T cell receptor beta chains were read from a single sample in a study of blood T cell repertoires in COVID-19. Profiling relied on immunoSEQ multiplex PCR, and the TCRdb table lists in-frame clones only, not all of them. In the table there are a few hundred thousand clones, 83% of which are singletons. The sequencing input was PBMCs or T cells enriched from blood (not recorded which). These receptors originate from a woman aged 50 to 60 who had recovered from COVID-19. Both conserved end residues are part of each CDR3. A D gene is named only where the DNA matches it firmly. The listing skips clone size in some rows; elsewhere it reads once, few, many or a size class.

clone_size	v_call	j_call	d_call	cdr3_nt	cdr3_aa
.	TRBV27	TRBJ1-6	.	TGTGCCAGCCGCCGATCGACAGCTCGGGATTCACCCCTCCACTTT	CASRRSTARDSPLHF
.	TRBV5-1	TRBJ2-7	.	TGCGCCAGCAGCCCCGACAATAACTACGAGCAGTACTTC	CASSPDNNYEQYF
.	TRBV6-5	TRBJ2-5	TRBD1	TGTGCCAGCAGAGGACCAGGACAGGTTGAAGAGACCCAGTACTTC	CASRGPGQVEETQYF
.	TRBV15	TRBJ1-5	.	TGTGCCACCAGCAGAGCAGGGGCTAGCAATCAGCCCCAGCATTTT	CATSRAGASNQPQHF
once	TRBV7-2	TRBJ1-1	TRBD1	TGTGCCAGCACCCCAGGGACAGGGGCTGAAGCTTTCTTT	CASTPGTGAEAFF
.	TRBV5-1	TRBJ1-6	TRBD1	TGCGCCAGCAGCGCCGGACAGGGAAGGTCACCCCTCCACTTT	CASSAGQGRSPLHF
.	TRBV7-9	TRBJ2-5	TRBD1	TGTGCCAGCAGCTCGGACAGGGGGCTTGGAGAGACCCAGTACTTC	CASSSDRGLGETQYF
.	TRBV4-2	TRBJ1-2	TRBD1	TGTGCCAGCAGCCAGCAAATACTTACAGGGGATCCTCGAGGCTACACCTTC	CASSQQILTGDPRGYTF
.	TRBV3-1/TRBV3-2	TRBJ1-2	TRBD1	TGTGCCAGCAGCCAAAGCGACAGGGAAGTACGGGGCTACACCTTC	CASSQSDREVRGYTF
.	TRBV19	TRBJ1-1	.	TGTGCCAGTAGTGGGGCACCGTTAGGGACTGAAGCTTTCTTT	CASSGAPLGTEAFF
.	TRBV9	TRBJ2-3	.	TGTGCCAGCAGCGTAGGAGTTCGCACAGATACGCAGTATTTT	CASSVGVRTDTQYF
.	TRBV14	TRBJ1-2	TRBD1	TGTGCCAGCAGCGCCCCGGGACAGGGGGGTTATGGCTACACCTTC	CASSAPGQGGYGYTF
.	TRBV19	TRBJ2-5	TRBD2	TGTGCCAGTAGTATCGCTGCGGGGGGGCAAGAGACCCAGTACTTC	CASSIAAGGQETQYF
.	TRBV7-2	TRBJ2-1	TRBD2	TGTGCCAGCAGCCGGGACCGGACTAGCGGGAGGAGGGATGAGCAGTTCTTC	CASSRDRTSGRRDEQFF
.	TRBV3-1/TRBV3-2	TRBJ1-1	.	TGTGCCAGCAGCCAAGGGAAGAAATCCAGGGAGGGACAAGAGGAAGCTTTCTTT	CASSQGKKSREGQEEAFF
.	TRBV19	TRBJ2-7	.	TGTGCCAGCAGAAGGGAGGCCCGAGGCGAGCAGTACTTC	CASRREARGEQYF
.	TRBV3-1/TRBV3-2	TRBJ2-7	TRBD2	TGTGCCAGCAGCCAAGCCTATAGCGGGAAAACCTACGAGCAGTACTTC	CASSQAYSGKTYEQYF
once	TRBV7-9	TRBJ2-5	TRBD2	TGTGCCAGCAGCTTAGTGGCCGTGGCGGGGGGTGTAGAGACCCAGTACTTC	CASSLVAVAGGVETQYF
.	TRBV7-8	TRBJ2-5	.	TGTGCCAGCAGCTCTGGAGGGGGCATAGAGACCCAGTACTTC	CASSSGGGIETQYF
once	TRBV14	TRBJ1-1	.	TGTGCCAGCAGCCTTGGGAGGGGGACTATGAACACTGAAGCTTTCTTT	CASSLGRGTMNTEAFF
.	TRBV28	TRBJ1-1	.	TGTGCCAGCAAACCCCGATCTACTTATAACACTGAAGCTTTCTTT	CASKPRSTYNTEAFF
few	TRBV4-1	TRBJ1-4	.	TGCGCCAGCAGCCCAGCCACGTCAGGCAGACGCAATGAAAAACTGTTTTTT	CASSPATSGRRNEKLFF
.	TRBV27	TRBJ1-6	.	TGTGCCAGCAGTTCTACCCTTTCACCCCTCCACTTT	CASSSTLSPLHF
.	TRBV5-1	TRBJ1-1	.	TGCGCCAGCAGCTTGCAGGCGAACACTGAAGCTTTCTTT	CASSLQANTEAFF
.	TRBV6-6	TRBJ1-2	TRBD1	TGTGCCAGCAGGACGCCGGGGGGACAGGGTATTAGTGGCTACACCTTC	CASRTPGGQGISGYTF
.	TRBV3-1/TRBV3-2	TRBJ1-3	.	TGTGCCAGCAGCCAGGGAAGGGCAGGGGCTGGAAACACCATATATTTT	CASSQGRAGAGNTIYF
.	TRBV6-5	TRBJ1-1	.	TGTGCCAGCCCTCAATGGGAGGGACGGGGCACTGAAGCTTTCTTT	CASPQWEGRGTEAFF
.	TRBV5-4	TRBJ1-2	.	TGTGCCAGCAGCTTGGCCCGGCAGGGGTCTAACTATGGCTACACCTTC	CASSLARQGSNYGYTF
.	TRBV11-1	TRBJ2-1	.	TGTGCCAGCAGCTTGAGGGACTCCCGCGACCGCGAGCAGTTCTTC	CASSLRDSRDREQFF
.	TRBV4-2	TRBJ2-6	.	TGTGCCAGCAGCCAAGAAGTTCAGGGGCCTGGGGCCAACGTCCTGACTTTC	CASSQEVQGPGANVLTF
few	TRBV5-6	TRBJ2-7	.	TGTGCCAGCAGCTCAAACCAGGACTTGACCACCTACGAGCAGTACTTC	CASSSNQDLTTYEQYF
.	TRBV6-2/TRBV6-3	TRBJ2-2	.	TGTGCCAGCAGCTTGGAGGGCCCGAACACCGGGGAGCTGTTTTTT	CASSLEGPNTGELFF
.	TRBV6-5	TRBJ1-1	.	TGTGCCAGCAGTTACTCTCTGGAGACTGAAGCTTTCTTT	CASSYSLETEAFF
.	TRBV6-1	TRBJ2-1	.	TGTGCCAGCAGTGAACTCGCAAGCCCCGCCTACAATGAGCAGTTCTTC	CASSELASPAYNEQFF
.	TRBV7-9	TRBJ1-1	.	TGTGCCAGCAGCTTATCCGGACAGATGAACACTGAAGCTTTCTTT	CASSLSGQMNTEAFF
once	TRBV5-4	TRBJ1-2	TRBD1	TGTGCCAGCAGCCCGACAGGGGGAATAAACTATGGCTACACCTTC	CASSPTGGINYGYTF
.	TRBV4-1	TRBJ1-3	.	TGCGCCAGCAGCCAAGCCGCGGTCTCTGGAAACACCATATATTTT	CASSQAAVSGNTIYF
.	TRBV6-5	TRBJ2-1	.	TGTGCCAGCAGTTTTGTGCAGGCCACCTACAATGAGCAGTTCTTC	CASSFVQATYNEQFF
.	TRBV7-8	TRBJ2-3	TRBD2	TGTGCCAGCAGCTTAGCGCGGCGGGGGGCCCCACATACGCAGTATTTT	CASSLARRGAPHTQYF
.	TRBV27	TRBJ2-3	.	TGTGCCAGCAGTTCGAAACAGGTTCCCCCCACAGATACGCAGTATTTT	CASSSKQVPPTDTQYF
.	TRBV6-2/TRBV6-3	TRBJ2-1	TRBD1	TGTGCCAGCAGTTCGGCAGGGGGCCAGTTCTTC	CASSSAGGQFF
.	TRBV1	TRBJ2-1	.	TGCACCAGCAGCCAAGGACTAGCGATCTACAATGAGCAGTTCTTC	CTSSQGLAIYNEQFF
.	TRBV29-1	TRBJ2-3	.	TGCAGCGTTGCCGGGACCTCGGGGGGCACAGATACGCAGTATTTT	CSVAGTSGGTDTQYF
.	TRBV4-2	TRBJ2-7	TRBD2	TGTGCCAGCAGCCAAGATGGGCTAGCGGGGGGGCCTCGCTACGAGCAGTACTTC	CASSQDGLAGGPRYEQYF
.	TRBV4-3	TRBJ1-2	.	TGCGCCAGCAGCCAAGCTAGGACAGAGCTCGACTACACCTTC	CASSQARTELDYTF
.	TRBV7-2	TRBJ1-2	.	TGTGCCAGCAGCGAGGGCCCCTCGACCTACTATGGCTACACCTTC	CASSEGPSTYYGYTF
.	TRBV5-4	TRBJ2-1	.	TGTGCCAGCAGCTTGGAGGCTAGCGGAAGGGGGAGGGATGAGCAGTTCTTC	CASSLEASGRGRDEQFF
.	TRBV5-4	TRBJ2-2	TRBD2	TGTGCCAGCAGCTCGGGACTAGCGAGAGGGGAGCTGTTTTTT	CASSSGLARGELFF
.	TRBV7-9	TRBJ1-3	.	TGTGCCAGCAGGAAGGGGGGGCAGTCCGGAAACACCATATATTTT	CASRKGGQSGNTIYF
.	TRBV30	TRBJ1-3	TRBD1	TGTGCCTGGATGGGGGCCGGGACAGTGACTGGAAACACCATATATTTT	CAWMGAGTVTGNTIYF
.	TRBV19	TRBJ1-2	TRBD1	TGTGCCAGTAGTACCCCAAGGACAGGGGTCTATGGCTACACCTTC	CASSTPRTGVYGYTF
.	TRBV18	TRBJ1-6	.	TGTGCCAGCTCAGCCGTGCAGGGGTTGGATTCACCCCTCCACTTT	CASSAVQGLDSPLHF
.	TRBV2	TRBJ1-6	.	TGTGCCAGCAATCACCCCAGGGGCAATTCACCCCTCCACTTT	CASNHPRGNSPLHF
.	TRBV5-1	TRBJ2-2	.	TGCGCCAGCAGTCGAGGGACAGGGGAGCTGTTTTTT	CASSRGTGELFF